This T cell receptor (beta chain) was sequenced during a study of cytomegalovirus exposure and HLA in healthy donors. Overall study: The 100 million to 120 million unique TCR beta sequences, from around 200 million T cells, were found by an earlier analysis. Study-wide findings and caveats: Immune exposure was documented only through CMV serostatus. Rarity characterized most TCR sequences, yet some public TCRs appeared in many donors.

With 60 Vbeta and 13 Jbeta primers, the PCR was carried out. Here immunoSEQ multiplex PCR was the method, and the copy in TCRdb shows in-frame clones only, minus some. The sample carries around 100,000 clones, about 59% recorded once. V was clipped by 7 bases and J by 0 bases; unmatched bases: 5. Germline V CDR1 and CDR2: SGHKS, YYEKEE (reference sequence). CDR3 length: 14 residues. Regarding this clone: Antigen unknown.

V gene TRBV5-5 combines with J gene TRBJ1-1; 8 nucleotides align to TRBD1. The sample taken for sequencing was PBMCs. This TCR derives from a man aged 25 to 40 in good health and CMV-seropositive. Here the CDR3 DNA reads TGTGCCAGCTCGCTGGACAGGGTGAACACTGAAGCTTTCTTT. As protein: CASSLDRVNTEAFF.